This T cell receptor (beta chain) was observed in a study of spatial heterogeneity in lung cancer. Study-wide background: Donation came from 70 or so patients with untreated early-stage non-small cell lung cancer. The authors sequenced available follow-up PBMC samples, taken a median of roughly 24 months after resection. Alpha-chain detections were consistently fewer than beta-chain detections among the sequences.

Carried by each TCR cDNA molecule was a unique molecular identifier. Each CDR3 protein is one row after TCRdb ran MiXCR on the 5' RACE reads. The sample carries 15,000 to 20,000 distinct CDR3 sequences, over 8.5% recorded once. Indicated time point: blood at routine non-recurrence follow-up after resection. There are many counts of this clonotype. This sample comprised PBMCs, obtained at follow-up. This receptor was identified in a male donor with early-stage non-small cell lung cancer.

The CDR3 sequence is CASSKREGETQYF. As DNA, the CDR3 is TGTGCCAGCAGCAAACGCGAGGGGGAGACCCAGTACTTC. The chain joins TRBV5-4 to TRBJ2-5; either TRBD1 or TRBD2 may fit D (5 bases each). Germline CDR1 is SGHNT and CDR2 is YYREEE (reference sequence). CDR3 size: 13 residues. The V end was cut by 4 bases, the J end by 5 bases, with 12 bases between.